What follows are 23 T cell receptor beta chains derived from one specimen sequenced in a study of patients and donors after allogeneic stem cell transplantation. TCRdb recomputed calls from the RT-PCR reads with MiXCR, one row per CDR3 protein. The sample carries about 230,000 distinct CDR3 sequences, 14% recorded once. The sample was blood, either unsorted or a sorted T cell fraction (not recorded which). Receptors were obtained from a human donor who was either an allogeneic HSCT recipient or a stem cell or donor lymphocyte infusion donor (not recorded which). It is not recorded whose cells these are; they may come from a transplant donor.

The V and J genes are TRBV30 and TRBJ1-3; D gene uncertain. With 5 bases removed from V and 2 bases from J, the gap between germline ends came to 7 bases. The length of the CDR3 is 12 residues. Germline-derived CDR1 and CDR2 are GTSNPN and SVGIG (reference sequence). CDR3 DNA: TGTGCCTGGGGACCGACTGGAAACACCATATATTTT. Translated, it gives CAWGPTGNTIYF.

This clonotype was observed a few times. The rearrangement joins TRBV5-5 to TRBJ2-7; 9 positions agree with TRBD1. With V trimmed by 4 bases and J by 5 bases, 10 bases remained unmatched. The CDR3 extends over 15 amino acids. Germline CDR1 and CDR2: SGHKS and YYEKEE (reference sequence). The CDR3 coding sequence is TGTGCCAGCAGCGTCTCGGGACAGGGTCTTAACGAGCAGTACTTC. It yields the protein CASSVSGQGLNEQYF.

This clonotype has more than one count but fewer than ten. This chain links TRBV20-1 with TRBJ2-1; 11 positions agree with TRBD2. The germline V gene has CDR1 DFQATT and CDR2 SNEGSKA (reference sequence). The trim removed 2 bases at V and 2 bases at J, leaving 2 bases unmatched. The CDR3 consists of 15 residues. This CDR3 reads CSARQLAGAYNEQFF. DNA for the CDR3: TGCAGTGCTAGACAACTAGCGGGGGCCTACAATGAGCAGTTCTTC.

This clonotype was recorded many times. The V gene is TRBV15, the J gene TRBJ2-1; 10 bases are shared with TRBD1. Germline CDR1 LNHNV, CDR2 YYDKDF (reference sequence). V lost 5 bases to trimming and J lost 9 bases; unmatched junction nucleotides: 4. There are 13 residues in the CDR3. The CDR3: CATSRQGASEQFF. Written as DNA, the CDR3 is TGTGCCACCAGCCGACAGGGGGCAAGTGAGCAGTTCTTC.

The sample holds many counts of this clonotype. This rearrangement joins TRBV5-6 to TRBJ2-2, with 11 bases matching TRBD1. There are 16 residues in the CDR3. CDR1 is SGHDT and CDR2 is YYEEEE in the germline V gene. The trim removed 4 bases at V and 7 bases at J, leaving 9 bases unmatched. The CDR3 reads CASSPGQGAVIGELFF. The CDR3 nucleotides are TGTGCCAGCAGCCCCGGACAGGGGGCGGTTATCGGGGAGCTGTTTTTT.

This clonotype has at least ten counts. The chain joins TRBV12-3 or TRBV12-4 to TRBJ1-1; 8 bases agree with TRBD1. The CDR3 is 14 amino acids. Trimming cost V 6 bases and J 7 bases; bases outside gene matches: 10. CDR3 sequence: CASRGGQVSGEAFF. CDR3 nucleotide sequence: TGTGCCAGCAGGGGGGGACAGGTTTCGGGTGAAGCTTTCTTT.

This clonotype has at least ten counts. The V and J genes are TRBV27 and TRBJ2-3; 7 bases line up with TRBD2. The germline CDR1 and CDR2 sequences are MNHEY and SMNVEV (reference sequence). J lost 4 bases, V lost 2 bases, and 3 bases had no gene match. The CDR3 is 14 amino acids. CDR3 in amino acids: CASSLGGGADTQYF. CDR3 sequence (DNA): TGTGCCAGCAGTTTAGGTGGGGGGGCAGATACGCAGTATTTT.

This clonotype was seen more than once but under ten times. V gene TRBV28 combines with J gene TRBJ1-2; TRBD1 agrees at 9 bases. CDR3 length equals 12 residues. CDR1 and CDR2 (germline): MDHEN, SYDVKM. Losses at the gene ends were 7 bases for V and 8 bases for J; bases not matched to a gene: 5. CDR3 sequence (DNA): TGTGCCAGCACCCGGGACAGGGCAGGCTACACCTTC. Translating gives CASTRDRAGYTF.

This clonotype was seen at least ten times. The chain carries TRBV12-3 or TRBV12-4 and TRBJ1-2, with D tentatively TRBD1 (6 bases). This CDR3 comprises 14 residues. V gave up 3 bases and J gave up 4 bases, with 12 bases separating them. CDR3 sequence reads: CASSLEGGIYGYTF. In DNA form, the CDR3 reads TGTGCCAGCAGTTTGGAAGGGGGGATCTATGGCTACACCTTC.

The chain has TRBV7-3 and TRBJ1-1; D not resolved. The V end lost 6 bases, the J end lost 1 base, and 12 bases lay between the germline ends. From germline, CDR1 is SGHTA and CDR2 FQGTGA. The CDR3 runs to 14 residues. Here the CDR3 reads CASRQSLGNTEAFF. The CDR3 DNA sequence: TGTGCCAGCAGACAATCTCTCGGGAACACTGAAGCTTTCTTT.

This clonotype showed up just a few times. This rearrangement joins TRBV20-1 to TRBJ1-6; no firm D call. The V end lost 0 bases, the J end lost 7 bases, and 10 bases lay between the germline ends. The germline V gene encodes CDR1 DFQATT and CDR2 SNEGSKA (reference sequence). The CDR3 totals 14 residues. As DNA, the CDR3 is TGCAGTGCTAGAGATCCAAGGTTCAATTCACCCCTCCACTTT. It specifies CSARDPRFNSPLHF.

V and J are TRBV11-2 and TRBJ2-1; tentative D call: TRBD2 (6 bases). Trimming left V 3 bases short and J 16 bases short, with 19 bases between. The CDR3 runs 13 residues. Per the germline V gene, CDR1 is SGHAT and CDR2 is FQNNGV. DNA of the CDR3: TGTGCCAGCAGCTTTCGACTAGGAGGGTTTCAATTCTTC. Its protein product is CASSFRLGGFQFF.

This clonotype was counted between two and nine times. The chain has TRBV20-1 and TRBJ1-1; a weak D match, TRBD1 (6 bases). CDR3 length: 13 residues. The V end was cut by 6 bases, the J end by 4 bases, with 15 bases between. Germline lookup yields CDR1 DFQATT and CDR2 SNEGSKA (reference sequence). CDR3: CSANAQGITEAFF. CDR3 DNA sequence: TGCAGTGCGAATGCTCAGGGGATCACTGAAGCTTTCTTT.

The chain employs TRBV4-1 and TRBJ2-6; D is possibly TRBD1 (6 bases). Between the trimmed V and J ends, which lost 3 bases and 2 bases, there was a span of 17 bases. There are 18 residues in the CDR3. Germline assignment: CDR1 MGHRA and CDR2 YSYEKL. CDR3 nucleotides: TGCGCCAGCAGCCAGGGTGGACCGAGGACAGCTGGGGCCAACGTCCTGACTTTC. It is translated as CASSQGGPRTAGANVLTF.

This clonotype was observed at least ten times. The V and J genes are TRBV29-1 and TRBJ1-2; D gene uncertain. Germline V CDR1 and CDR2: SQVTM, ANQGSEA. The germline V and J ends were trimmed by 3 bases and 4 bases, with 15 bases remaining between them. The CDR3 contains 14 residues. This CDR3 reads CSVELVPPSYGYTF. The CDR3 region has the DNA TGCAGCGTTGAGCTGGTTCCGCCAAGCTATGGCTACACCTTC. The full variable domain, in which reference TRBV29-1 and TRBJ1-2 provide the parts outside the CDR3, is SAVISQKPSRDICQRGTSLTIQCQVDSQVTMMFWYRQQPGQSLTLIATANQGSEATYESGFVIDKFPISRPNLTFSTLTVSNMSPEDSSIYLCSVELVPPSYGYTFGSGTRLTVV.

This clonotype was seen a handful of times. The CDR3 DNA sequence: TGTGCCAGCAGCTTACGGACATACTCCCTCCAAGAGACCCAGTACTTC. It specifies CASSLRTYSLQETQYF. The rearrangement links TRBV7-9 to TRBJ2-5; a possible D gene is TRBD1 (5 bases). V shed 2 bases and J shed 1 base, with 14 bases lying between them. This CDR3 is built from 16 residues. Looked up from germline, CDR1 is SEHNR and CDR2 is FQNEAQ (reference sequence).

This clonotype came up a few times. This chain joins TRBV5-1 and TRBJ2-7; 7 nucleotides line up with TRBD1. Germline V gene lookup returns CDR1 SGHRS and CDR2 YFSETQ. J gave up 5 bases and V 2 bases, and 4 bases lay outside the gene matches. The CDR3 has 13 residues. The chain's CDR3 is CASSFRDRDEQYF. The CDR3 nucleotides are TGCGCCAGCAGCTTCCGCGACAGGGACGAGCAGTACTTC.

This clonotype was counted many times. In nucleotides, the CDR3 is TGTGCCACCAGCCGGGACAGGTCCATGAATACGCAGTATTTT. Encoded protein: CATSRDRSMNTQYF. The chain carries TRBV24-1 and TRBJ2-3, with 8 bases that match TRBD1. Germline lookup yields CDR1 KGHDR and CDR2 SFDVKD. The CDR3 is 14 residues long. V shed 7 bases and J 7 bases; nucleotides not matched to a gene: 9.

In this sample, this clonotype turned up a few times. The chain links TRBV4-1 to TRBJ2-4, with 9 nucleotides matching TRBD1. Germline V lookup: CDR1 MGHRA, CDR2 YSYEKL. Trimming took 3 bases from V and 3 from J; bases not matched to a gene: 6. This CDR3 is built from 16 residues. The CDR3, as DNA: TGCGCCAGCAGCCAGCCCGGACAGGGGATCAAAAACATTCAGTACTTC. Translating it yields CASSQPGQGIKNIQYF.

This clonotype was found a few times. The CDR3 is CASSVAASGGARSGELFF. The CDR3, as DNA: TGTGCCAGCAGCGTAGCGGCTAGCGGGGGGGCCAGGTCCGGGGAGCTGTTTTTT. This chain uses TRBV9 with TRBJ2-2, with TRBD2 matching over 12 bases. The CDR3 extends over 18 amino acids. Germline CDR1 and CDR2: SGDLS and YYNGEE. With 0 bases clipped from V and 6 bases from J, the junction kept 9 bases outside the gene matches.

This clonotype was counted between two and nine times. The chain links TRBV5-6 to TRBJ1-5; D unresolved. The CDR3 covers 13 residues. The V and J ends lost 4 bases and 4 bases respectively, with 9 bases between them. CDR1 SGHDT and CDR2 YYEEEE come from the germline V gene. CDR3 in DNA: TGTGCCAGCAGCCTCCGTGCAAATCAGCCCCAGCATTTT. Encoded protein: CASSLRANQPQHF. The full variable domain, in which reference TRBV5-6 and TRBJ1-5 provide the parts outside the CDR3, is DAGVTQSPTHLIKTRGQQVTLRCSPKSGHDTVSWYQQALGQGPQFIFQYYEEEERQRGNFPDRFSGHQFPNYSSELNVNALLLGDSALYLCASSLRANQPQHFGDGTRLSIL.

The table lists this clonotype with a few counts. V and J are TRBV5-4 and TRBJ2-1; 7 positions match TRBD1. CDR1 SGHNT and CDR2 YYREEE come from the germline V gene (reference sequence). Trimming at V came to 4 bases and at J to 4 bases, leaving 8 bases not matched to a gene. The CDR3 runs to 15 residues. This chain's CDR3 is CASSPDRVTYNEQFF. CDR3 coding DNA: TGTGCCAGCAGCCCCGACAGGGTTACTTACAATGAGCAGTTCTTC.

The chain has TRBV7-9 and TRBJ1-1; 8 nucleotides line up with TRBD1. The junction had 12 bases not matched to a gene; V was cut back by 5 bases and J by 4 bases. CDR1 is SEHNR and CDR2 is FQNEAQ in the germline V gene (reference sequence). CDR3 length equals 16 residues. As DNA, the CDR3 is TGTGCCAGCAGCCTCCGGGGGTCAGGGGGCTTCACTGAAGCTTTCTTT. Translation gives CASSLRGSGGFTEAFF.